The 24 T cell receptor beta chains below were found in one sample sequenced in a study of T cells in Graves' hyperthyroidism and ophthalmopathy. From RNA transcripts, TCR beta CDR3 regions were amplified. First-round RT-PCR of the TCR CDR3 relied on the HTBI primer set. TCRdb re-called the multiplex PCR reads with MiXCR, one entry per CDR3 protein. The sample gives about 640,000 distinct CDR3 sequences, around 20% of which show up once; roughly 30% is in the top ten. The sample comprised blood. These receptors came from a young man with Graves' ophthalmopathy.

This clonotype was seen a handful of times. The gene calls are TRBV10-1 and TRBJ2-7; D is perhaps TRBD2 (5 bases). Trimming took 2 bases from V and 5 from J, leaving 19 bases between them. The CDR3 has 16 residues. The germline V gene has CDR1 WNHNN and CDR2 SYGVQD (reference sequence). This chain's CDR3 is CASSEGLGPREDEQYF. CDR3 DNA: TGCGCCAGCAGTGAGGGACTGGGCCCTCGAGAGGACGAGCAGTACTTC.

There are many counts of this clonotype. The DNA of the CDR3 is TGTGCCAGTGCTACAGATACGCAGTATTTT. This gives the protein CASATDTQYF. The rearrangement links TRBV7-9 to TRBJ2-3; D gene ambiguous. Trimming cost V 9 bases and J 3 bases, with 4 bases left between them. Germline V gives CDR1 SEHNR, CDR2 FQNEAQ (reference sequence). The CDR3 loop spans 10 amino acids.

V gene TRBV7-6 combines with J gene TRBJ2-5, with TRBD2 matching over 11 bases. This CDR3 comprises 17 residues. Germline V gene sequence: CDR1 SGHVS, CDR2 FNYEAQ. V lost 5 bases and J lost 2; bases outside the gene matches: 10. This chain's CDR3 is CASSRIGTSGLQETQYF. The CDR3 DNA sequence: TGTGCCAGCAGCCGAATTGGGACTAGCGGACTACAAGAGACCCAGTACTTC.

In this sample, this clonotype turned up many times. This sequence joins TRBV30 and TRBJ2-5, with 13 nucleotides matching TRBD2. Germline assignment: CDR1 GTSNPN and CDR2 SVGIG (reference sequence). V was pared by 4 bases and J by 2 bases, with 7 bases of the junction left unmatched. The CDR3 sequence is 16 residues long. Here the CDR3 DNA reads TGTGCCTGGACCCCACTAGCGGGAGGGTGGCAAGAGACCCAGTACTTC. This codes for CAWTPLAGGWQETQYF. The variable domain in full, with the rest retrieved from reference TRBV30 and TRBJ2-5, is SQTIHQWPATLVQPVGSPLSLECTVEGTSNPNLYWYRQAAGRGLQLLFYSVGIGQISSEVPQNLSASRPQDRQFILSSKKLLLSDSGFYLCAWTPLAGGWQETQYFGPGTRLLVL.

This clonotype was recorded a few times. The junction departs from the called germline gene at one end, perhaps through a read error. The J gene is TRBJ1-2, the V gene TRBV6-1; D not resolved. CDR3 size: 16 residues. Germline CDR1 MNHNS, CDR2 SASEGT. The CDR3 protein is CASSPLVRTSGYRYTF. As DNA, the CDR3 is TGTGCCAGCAGTCCCCTCGTCCGGACCTCGGGCTATCGCTACACCTTC.

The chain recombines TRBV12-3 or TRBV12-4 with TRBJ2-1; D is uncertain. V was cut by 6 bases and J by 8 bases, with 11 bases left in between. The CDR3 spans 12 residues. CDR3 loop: CASSPSFDEQFF. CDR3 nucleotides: TGTGCCAGCAGCCCATCATTCGATGAGCAGTTCTTC.

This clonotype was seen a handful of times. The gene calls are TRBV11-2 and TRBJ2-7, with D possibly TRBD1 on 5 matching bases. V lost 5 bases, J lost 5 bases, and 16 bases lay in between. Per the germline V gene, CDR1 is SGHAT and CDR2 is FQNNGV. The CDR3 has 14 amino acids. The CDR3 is CASSLFDRLDEQYF. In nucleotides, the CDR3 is TGTGCCAGCAGCCTCTTCGACAGACTGGACGAGCAGTACTTC.

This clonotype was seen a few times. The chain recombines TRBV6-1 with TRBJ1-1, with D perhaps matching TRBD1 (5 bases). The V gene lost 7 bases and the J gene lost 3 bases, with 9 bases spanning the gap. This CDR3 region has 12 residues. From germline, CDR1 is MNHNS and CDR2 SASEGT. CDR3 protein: CASMRGHTEAFF. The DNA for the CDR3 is TGTGCCAGCATGCGGGGCCACACTGAAGCTTTCTTT.

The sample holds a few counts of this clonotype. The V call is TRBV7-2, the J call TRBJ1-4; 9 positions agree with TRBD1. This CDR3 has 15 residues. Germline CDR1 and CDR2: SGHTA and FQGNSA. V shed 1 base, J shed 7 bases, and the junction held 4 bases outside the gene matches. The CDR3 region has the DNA TGTGCCAGCAGCTTAGTGGGACAGGGTAGTGAAAAACTGTTTTTT. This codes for CASSLVGQGSEKLFF.

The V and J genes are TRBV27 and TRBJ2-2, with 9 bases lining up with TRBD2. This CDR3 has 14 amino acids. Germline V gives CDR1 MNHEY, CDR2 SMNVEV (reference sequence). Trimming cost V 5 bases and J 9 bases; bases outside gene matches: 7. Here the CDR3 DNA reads TGTGCCAGCAGTCGGGCTAGCGGGACCAGGGAGCTGTTTTTT. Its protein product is CASSRASGTRELFF.

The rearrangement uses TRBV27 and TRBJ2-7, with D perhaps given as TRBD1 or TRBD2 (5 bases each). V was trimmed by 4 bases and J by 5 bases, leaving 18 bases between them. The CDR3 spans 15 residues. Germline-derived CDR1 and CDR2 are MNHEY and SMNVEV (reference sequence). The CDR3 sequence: CASSWGMDKRHEQYF. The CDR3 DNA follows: TGTGCCAGCAGTTGGGGGATGGATAAACGGCACGAGCAGTACTTC.

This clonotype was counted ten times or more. The CDR3 protein is CASSFGPQGDTEAFF. DNA for the CDR3: TGTGCCAGCAGTTTTGGACCACAGGGTGACACTGAAGCTTTCTTT. The gene calls are TRBV28 and TRBJ1-1; perhaps TRBD1 as D (6 bases). V was trimmed by 3 bases and J by 3 bases, leaving 14 bases between them. Germline V gene lookup returns CDR1 MDHEN and CDR2 SYDVKM. This CDR3 spans 15 amino acids.

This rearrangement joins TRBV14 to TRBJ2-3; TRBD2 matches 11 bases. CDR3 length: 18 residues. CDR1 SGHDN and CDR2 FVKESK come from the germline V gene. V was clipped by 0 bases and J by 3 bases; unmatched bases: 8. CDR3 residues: CASSQDSGRAERTDTQYF. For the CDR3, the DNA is TGTGCCAGCAGCCAAGATAGCGGGAGGGCCGAACGAACAGATACGCAGTATTTT.

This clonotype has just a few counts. The CDR3 reads CASAPIPLQPTGELFF. The DNA of the CDR3 is TGTGCCAGTGCGCCTATCCCTTTACAGCCCACCGGGGAGCTGTTTTTT. The chain employs TRBV19 and TRBJ2-2, with D unclear. Germline V gene sequence: CDR1 LNHDA, CDR2 SQIVND (reference sequence). V dropped 8 bases and J dropped 4 bases, with 20 bases sitting between them. There are 16 residues in the CDR3.

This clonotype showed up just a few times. In DNA form, the CDR3 reads TGTGCCAGCAGACAGGGGGCTATGGGGGGCTACACCTTC. Amino acids: CASRQGAMGGYTF. The J gene is TRBJ1-2, the V gene TRBV12-3 or TRBV12-4; 9 bases fit TRBD1. This CDR3 contains 13 residues. J was trimmed by 8 bases and V by 6 bases; bases with no gene match: 7.

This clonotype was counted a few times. CDR3 sequence reads: CASESGGPDDYEQYF. CDR3 in DNA: TGTGCCAGCGAGTCGGGGGGGCCCGATGATTACGAGCAGTACTTC. The J gene is TRBJ2-7, the V gene TRBV28; 8 bases are a match to TRBD2. The CDR3 is made up of 15 amino acids. Germline CDR1 MDHEN, CDR2 SYDVKM. V lost 8 bases and J lost 4; bases outside the gene matches: 13.

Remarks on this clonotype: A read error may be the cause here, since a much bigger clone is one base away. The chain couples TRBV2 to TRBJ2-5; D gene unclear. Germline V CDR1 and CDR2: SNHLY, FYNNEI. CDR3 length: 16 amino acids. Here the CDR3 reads CACSDPMNQAQETQYF. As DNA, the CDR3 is TGTGCCTGCAGTGACCCAATGAATCAGGCTCAAGAGACCCAGTACTTC.

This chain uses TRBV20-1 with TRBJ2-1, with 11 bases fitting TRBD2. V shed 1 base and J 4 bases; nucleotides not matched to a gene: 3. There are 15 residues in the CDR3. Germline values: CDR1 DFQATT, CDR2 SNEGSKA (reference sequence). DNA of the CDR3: TGCAGTGCTAGAGCCTTAGCGGGAGGGTACAATGAGCAGTTCTTC. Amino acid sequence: CSARALAGGYNEQFF.

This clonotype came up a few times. CDR3 loop: CASRSRGDYEQYF. In nucleotides, the CDR3 is TGTGCCAGCAGGTCCCGGGGAGACTACGAGCAGTACTTC. The gene calls are TRBV2 and TRBJ2-7, with D perhaps TRBD2 (5 bases). Germline CDR1 reads SNHLY; CDR2 reads FYNNEI. CDR3 size: 13 residues. With 6 bases removed from V and 3 bases from J, the gap between germline ends came to 12 bases.

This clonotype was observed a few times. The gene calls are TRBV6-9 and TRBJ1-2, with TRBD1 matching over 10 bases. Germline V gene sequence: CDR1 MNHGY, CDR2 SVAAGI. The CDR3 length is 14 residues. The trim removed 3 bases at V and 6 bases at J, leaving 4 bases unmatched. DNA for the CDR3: TGTGCCAGCAGTTACCGGGACAGGGGTAATGGCTACACCTTC. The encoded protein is CASSYRDRGNGYTF.

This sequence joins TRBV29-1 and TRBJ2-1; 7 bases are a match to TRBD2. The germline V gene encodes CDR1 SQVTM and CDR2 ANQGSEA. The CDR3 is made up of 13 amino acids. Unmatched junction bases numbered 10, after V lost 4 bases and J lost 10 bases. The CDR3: CSVGPRERVEQFF. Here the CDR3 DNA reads TGCAGCGTTGGTCCGCGGGAGAGGGTCGAGCAGTTCTTC.

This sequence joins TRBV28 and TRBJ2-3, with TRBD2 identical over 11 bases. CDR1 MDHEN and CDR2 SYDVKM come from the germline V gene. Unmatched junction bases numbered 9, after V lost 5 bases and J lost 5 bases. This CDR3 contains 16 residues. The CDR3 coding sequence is TGTGCCAGCAGTCGAGTAGCGGGAGGGCTTGTAGATACGCAGTATTTT. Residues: CASSRVAGGLVDTQYF.

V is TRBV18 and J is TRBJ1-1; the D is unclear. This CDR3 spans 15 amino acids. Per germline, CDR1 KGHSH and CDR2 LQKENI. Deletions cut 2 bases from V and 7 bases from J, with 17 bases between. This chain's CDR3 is CASSPSVVSNREAFF. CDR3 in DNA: TGTGCCAGCTCACCATCTGTCGTATCTAACCGTGAAGCTTTCTTT.

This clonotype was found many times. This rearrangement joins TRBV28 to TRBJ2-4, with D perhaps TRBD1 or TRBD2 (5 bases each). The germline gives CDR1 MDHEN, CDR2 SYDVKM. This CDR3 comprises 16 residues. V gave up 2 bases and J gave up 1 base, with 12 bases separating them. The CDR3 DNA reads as TGTGCCAGCAGTTTAGGTGAGGGGCTGGCCAAAAACATTCAGTACTTC. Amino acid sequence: CASSLGEGLAKNIQYF.